One and the same sample provided the 22 T cell receptor beta chains below, sequenced in a study of Graves' ophthalmopathy and Graves' hyperthyroidism (dated by TCRdb to 2017 to 2018). Sequencing was carried out with an Illumina HiSeq 2000. For repertoire sequencing, the TCR beta CDR3 regions were amplified from RNA transcripts. HTBI primers and the Qiagen OneStep RT-PCR kit were used in a first-round RT-PCR, which was followed by a second-round multiplex PCR, size selection and purification. Through fastp at Q25 and MiXCR, TCRdb rebuilt clones from the public reads, retaining in-frame beta chains. Identical CDR3 proteins give one entry, which carries the most common genes and DNA. This sample comprises approximately 1.2 million distinct CDR3 sequences, less than 45% of them detected only once. Over 8.5% of the sample is in the top ten clones. Material: peripheral blood or thyroid tissue (not recorded which). The receptors stem from an adult man with Graves' hyperthyroidism.

This sequence joins TRBV12-3 or TRBV12-4 and TRBJ1-1; weak D call: TRBD1 (6 bases). This CDR3 has 15 residues. Between the trimmed V and J ends, which lost 5 bases and 1 base, there was a span of 14 bases. This chain's CDR3 is CASSLPTGSNTEAFF. CDR3 in DNA: TGTGCCAGCAGTCTACCTACAGGGTCGAACACTGAAGCTTTCTTT.

This clonotype was seen only a few times. The V gene is TRBV11-2, the J gene TRBJ2-7; D gene uncertain. V lost 4 bases and J 7 bases, leaving 23 bases between the germline ends. CDR1 and CDR2 from the germline V gene are SGHAT and FQNNGV. CDR3 length: 16 residues. CDR3 DNA sequence: TGTGCCAGCAGCTCCCACCCGGGCTCGGGTTTCGAGGAGCAGTACTTC. This translates into CASSSHPGSGFEEQYF.

This clonotype has ten or more counts. The CDR3 DNA reads as TGTGCCAGCAGCTTAGCGCCTCTCAGCTATGGCTACACCTTC. Its translation is CASSLAPLSYGYTF. This rearrangement joins TRBV7-9 to TRBJ1-2; D unresolved. Trimming left V 0 bases short and J 4 bases short, with 9 bases between. The length of the CDR3 is 14 residues. Looked up from germline, CDR1 is SEHNR and CDR2 is FQNEAQ (reference sequence).

The V call is TRBV4-1, the J call TRBJ2-7; 7 positions agree with TRBD1. The junction had 8 bases not matched to a gene; V was cut back by 3 bases and J by 3 bases. This CDR3 region has 15 residues. Germline V gives CDR1 MGHRA, CDR2 YSYEKL. In DNA, the CDR3 is TGCGCCAGCAGCCAGCAGACAGGGCAGTACTACGAGCAGTACTTC. Translated: CASSQQTGQYYEQYF.

This clonotype has at least ten counts. V and J are TRBV20-1 and TRBJ1-6; D is unresolved. The germline gives CDR1 DFQATT, CDR2 SNEGSKA (reference sequence). V was shortened by 6 bases and J by 7 bases, with 19 bases between the two germline ends. The CDR3 has 15 residues. Written as DNA, the CDR3 is TGCAGTGCCAGACATGAGGGCTATGAGAATTCACCCCTCCACTTT. Amino acid sequence: CSARHEGYENSPLHF.

This clonotype was recorded at least ten times. The J gene is TRBJ1-1, the V gene TRBV29-1, with 9 positions matching TRBD1. This CDR3 is 15 amino acids long. J was trimmed by 2 bases and V by 1 base; bases with no gene match: 5. Germline CDR1 is SQVTM and CDR2 is ANQGSEA. This CDR3 reads CSVEGTGAGNTEAFF. The CDR3 nucleotides read TGCAGCGTTGAAGGGACAGGGGCCGGCAACACTGAAGCTTTCTTT.

This clonotype was counted ten times or more. The chain employs TRBV19 and TRBJ1-4; no reliable D call. V dropped 10 bases and J dropped 7 bases, with 13 bases sitting between them. CDR1 and CDR2 from the germline V gene are LNHDA and SQIVND (reference sequence). The CDR3 runs 12 residues. DNA for the CDR3: TGTGCCACAGCGACAATAAGTGAAAAACTGTTTTTT. Protein product: CATATISEKLFF.

Turning to this clonotype: One junction end disagrees with the germline gene, perhaps due to a read error. This chain links TRBV10-3 with TRBJ2-7; D is tentatively TRBD1 or TRBD2 (5 bases each). CDR3 length: 14 residues. Germline loops: CDR1 ENHRY, CDR2 SYGVKD. Here the CDR3 DNA reads TGTGCCAGCAGTTGGGGGAGCGGAGGCTACGAGCAGTACTTC. Encoded protein: CASSWGSGGYEQYF.

The gene calls are TRBV6-5 and TRBJ2-5, with D possibly matching TRBD2 (6 bases). The length of the CDR3 is 15 residues. CDR1 and CDR2 (germline): MNHEY, SVGAGI. Trimming stripped 6 bases from V and 1 base from J, with 15 bases between. CDR3 protein: CASSPFGLPQETQYF. In DNA form, the CDR3 reads TGTGCCAGCAGCCCATTTGGACTACCCCAAGAGACCCAGTACTTC.

This clonotype turned up a few times. The chain uses TRBV6-5 and TRBJ1-6, with D uncertain. Trimming removed 2 bases at V and 7 bases at J, with 12 bases between. The CDR3 has 15 residues. Germline V gene lookup returns CDR1 MNHEY and CDR2 SVGAGI. CDR3 nucleotides: TGTGCCAGCAGTTACGTAGGAACGAGGAATTCACCCCTCCACTTT. Translation: CASSYVGTRNSPLHF.

This clonotype appeared a few times. V gene TRBV30 combines with J gene TRBJ2-7; a weak D match, TRBD2 (5 bases). This CDR3 is 13 amino acids long. From germline, CDR1 is GTSNPN and CDR2 SVGIG (reference sequence). Trimming left V 2 bases short and J 0 bases short, with 8 bases between. Here the CDR3 reads CAWSYGISYEQYF. CDR3 sequence (DNA): TGTGCCTGGAGTTACGGGATCTCCTACGAGCAGTACTTC. The full variable domain, in which reference TRBV30 and TRBJ2-7 provide the parts outside the CDR3, is SQTIHQWPATLVQPVGSPLSLECTVEGTSNPNLYWYRQAAGRGLQLLFYSVGIGQISSEVPQNLSASRPQDRQFILSSKKLLLSDSGFYLCAWSYGISYEQYFGPGTRLTVT.

The chain couples TRBV19 to TRBJ1-5; 9 nucleotides line up with TRBD1. The CDR3 is 17 amino acids. V was clipped by 5 bases and J by 5 bases; unmatched bases: 13. Germline CDR1 reads LNHDA; CDR2 reads SQIVND (reference sequence). The CDR3 DNA is TGTGCCAGTAGTGCCGGGACAGGGTTCGATTTTTATCAGCCCCAGCATTTT. It specifies CASSAGTGFDFYQPQHF.

The chain carries TRBV9 and TRBJ1-5; 10 bases fit TRBD1. Germline V CDR1 and CDR2: SGDLS, YYNGEE. With 5 bases clipped from V and 11 bases from J, the junction kept 13 bases outside the gene matches. This CDR3 is 15 amino acids long. The CDR3 DNA is TGTGCCAGCAGACACGGGACAGGGGCTAGGGAGACCCAGCATTTT. Translated, it gives CASRHGTGARETQHF.

The genes are TRBV4-3 and TRBJ2-2, with D perhaps TRBD2 (6 bases). There are 14 residues in the CDR3. Trimming left V 4 bases short and J 4 bases short, with 10 bases between. Germline V gene data show CDR1 as LGHNA and CDR2 as YSLEER. In DNA, the CDR3 is TGCGCCAGCAGCCGACTAGGGGTCACCGGGGAGCTGTTTTTT. It yields the protein CASSRLGVTGELFF.

This clonotype has more than one count but fewer than ten. The V call is TRBV4-3, the J call TRBJ1-2; D may be TRBD1 (6 bases). Germline V CDR1 and CDR2: LGHNA, YSLEER. The CDR3 covers 17 residues. V shed 1 base and J shed 3 bases, with 18 bases lying between them. The CDR3 loop is CASSQGPMGAKDYGYTF. In DNA, the CDR3 is TGCGCCAGCAGCCAAGGACCCATGGGGGCGAAGGACTATGGCTACACCTTC.

This clonotype was counted between two and nine times. The rearrangement joins TRBV7-3 to TRBJ2-3, with no clear D. The germline V gene has CDR1 SGHTA and CDR2 FQGTGA. The CDR3 length is 13 residues. Deletions cut 1 base from V and 4 bases from J, with 6 bases between. For the CDR3, the DNA is TGTGCCAGCAGCTTAAATGCCCCAGATACGCAGTATTTT. It encodes CASSLNAPDTQYF.

This clonotype was recorded a few times. This sequence joins TRBV6-1 and TRBJ1-2, with D uncertain. This CDR3 is built from 14 residues. CDR1 is MNHNS and CDR2 is SASEGT in the germline V gene. V was clipped by 2 bases and J by 2 bases, with 9 bases between them. The CDR3 DNA sequence: TGTGCCAGCAGTGAAATTGGAGAAAACTATGGCTACACCTTC. It codes for CASSEIGENYGYTF.

This clonotype came up a few times. This sequence may be a read error, since a much larger clone differs from it by one base. The rearrangement uses TRBV10-2 and TRBJ2-2; D perhaps matches TRBD1 (6 bases). CDR1 and CDR2 (germline): WSHSY, SAAADI. This CDR3 has 12 residues. The CDR3 DNA is TGCGCCGGCAGTGTACAGGGAAGGGAGCTGTTTTTT. Encoded protein: CAGSVQGRELFF.

This clonotype was counted a single time. V and J are TRBV15 and TRBJ1-2; 12 nucleotides match TRBD1. V lost 4 bases and J lost 8; bases outside the gene matches: 5. The CDR3 extends over 14 amino acids. The germline gives CDR1 LNHNV, CDR2 YYDKDF (reference sequence). CDR3 amino acids: CATSTGTGGDGYTF. As DNA, the CDR3 is TGTGCCACCAGCACAGGGACAGGGGGCGACGGCTACACCTTC.

The CDR3 DNA reads as TGTGCCATCATGTCCGCAGACACAGATACGCAGTATTTT. Translation gives CAIMSADTDTQYF. This chain uses TRBV10-3 with TRBJ2-3; D is undetermined. This CDR3 has 13 residues. The V gene lost 7 bases and the J gene lost 2 bases, with 10 bases spanning the gap. Germline values: CDR1 ENHRY, CDR2 SYGVKD.

The chain carries TRBV7-9 and TRBJ1-1; 8 nucleotides agree with TRBD1. The CDR3 is 15 residues long. With 5 bases clipped from V and 4 bases from J, the junction kept 9 bases outside the gene matches. The V gene's germline CDR1 is SEHNR and CDR2 FQNEAQ (reference sequence). This CDR3 reads CASSIQGVRGTEAFF. CDR3 sequence (DNA): TGTGCCAGCAGCATACAGGGGGTGCGTGGCACTGAAGCTTTCTTT. Full variable domain (remainder filled in from reference TRBV7-9 and TRBJ1-1): DTGVSQNPRHKITKRGQNVTFRCDPISEHNRLYWYRQTLGQGPEFLTYFQNEAQLEKSRLLSDRFSAERPKGSFSTLEIQRTEQGDSAMYLCASSIQGVRGTEAFFGQGTRLTVV.

In its sample, this clonotype was seen a few times. The chain carries TRBV2 and TRBJ1-5; 10 bases match TRBD1. V trimming: 7 bases; J trimming: 5 bases; junction bases outside the gene matches: 5. CDR3 length: 14 amino acids. Germline V gene data show CDR1 as SNHLY and CDR2 as FYNNEI. CDR3 coding DNA: TGTGCCAGCAATATCGGACAGGGGGATCAGCCCCAGCATTTT. It specifies CASNIGQGDQPQHF.